The rows below give T cell receptor beta chains drawn from one sample of a study of cytotoxic CD8 clonotypes in ibrutinib-treated CLL. Produced via immunoSEQ multiplex PCR; TCRdb's table is partial and in-frame only. The table shows around 140,000 clones, with roughly three quarters occurring only once. The specimen was PBMCs, collected after 24 months of ibrutinib treatment. The receptor set was obtained from a human donor with chronic lymphocytic leukemia. CDR3s leave out the opening cysteine and the closing phenylalanine or tryptophan. The D gene is left open where the match is weak.

TRBV2	TRBJ1-1	TRBD1	11	ASRGTGGAEAF
TRBV9	TRBJ2-7	-	13	ASSVVAGGLGEQY
TRBV14	TRBJ1-6	-	13	ASSKPPGKGSPLH
TRBV4-2	TRBJ1-1	-	13	ASSQALGSNTEAF
TRBV19	TRBJ2-1	-	9	ASRSYNEQF
TRBV9	TRBJ2-3	-	13	ASSVGTHSTDTQY
TRBV29-1	TRBJ2-5	-	12	SGGGTGPQETQY
TRBV6-6	TRBJ2-1	-	13	ASSYPRGTYNEQF
TRBV6-1	TRBJ2-7	TRBD1	14	ASSEALQGVGYEQY
TRBV4-1	TRBJ2-7	-	12	ASSQAQPPGEQY
TRBV21-1	TRBJ1-4	-	12	ASSTPTTNEKLF
TRBV5-4	TRBJ2-7	TRBD2	14	ASSLFGLAGLHEQY
TRBV6-6	TRBJ1-2	-	13	ASTPGGIGRRGYT
TRBV19	TRBJ1-5	-	10	ASSIGHQPQH
TRBV7-7	TRBJ2-2	-	11	ASSLASTGELF
TRBV6-6	TRBJ2-3	-	11	ASTPIPPDTQY
TRBV4-3	TRBJ2-1	-	14	ASSRGGQGAVNEQF
TRBV7-2	TRBJ2-7	TRBD1	12	ASSLTGTAKEQY
TRBV5-1	TRBJ2-3	-	11	ASTTGSTDTQY
TRBV7-2	TRBJ1-2	-	13	ASSADFGIVYGYT
TRBV19	TRBJ1-4	-	13	ASSIKRRPNEKLF
TRBV9	TRBJ1-4	-	13	ASSGYGGPGEKLF
TRBV28	TRBJ2-1	TRBD2	11	ASSFSGSNEQF
TRBV27	TRBJ2-3	TRBD2	15	ASSLWASGRSTDTQY
TRBV6-5	TRBJ1-2	-	10	ASAGATYGYT
TRBV21-1	TRBJ1-6	-	11	ATLGGGDSPLH
TRBV18	TRBJ2-5	-	8	ASSGETQY
TRBV27	TRBJ2-1	-	12	ASSFRGSYNEQF
TRBV6-5	TRBJ2-7	-	12	ASSYSLANYEQY
TRBV6-5	TRBJ1-2	-	9	ASAWAGGYT
TRBV5-1	TRBJ2-3	TRBD2	12	ASTSGGSTDTQY
TRBV7-3	TRBJ2-3	TRBD1	12	ASRPGGPTDTQY
TRBV7-3	TRBJ2-5	-	14	ASSLFGGTPQETQY